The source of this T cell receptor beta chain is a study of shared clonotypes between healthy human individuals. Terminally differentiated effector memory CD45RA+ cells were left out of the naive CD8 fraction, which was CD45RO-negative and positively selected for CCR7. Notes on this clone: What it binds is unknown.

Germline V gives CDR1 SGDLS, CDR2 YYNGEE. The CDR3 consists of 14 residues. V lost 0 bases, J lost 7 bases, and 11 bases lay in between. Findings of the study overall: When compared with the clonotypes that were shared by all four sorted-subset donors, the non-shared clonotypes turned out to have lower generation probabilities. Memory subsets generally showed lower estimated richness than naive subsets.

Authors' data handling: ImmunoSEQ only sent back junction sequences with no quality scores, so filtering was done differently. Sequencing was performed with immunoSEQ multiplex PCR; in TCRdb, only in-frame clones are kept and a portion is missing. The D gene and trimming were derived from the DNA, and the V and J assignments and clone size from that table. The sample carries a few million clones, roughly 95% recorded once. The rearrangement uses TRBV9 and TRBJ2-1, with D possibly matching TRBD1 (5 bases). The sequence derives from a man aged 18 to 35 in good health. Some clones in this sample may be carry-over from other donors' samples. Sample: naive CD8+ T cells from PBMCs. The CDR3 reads CASSVGAGLNEQFF. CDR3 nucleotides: TGTGCCAGCAGCGTAGGGGCAGGGTTGAATGAGCAGTTCTTC.